The clone carrying this T cell receptor beta chain has just a few counts. The sample originates from a study of cytomegalovirus exposure and HLA in healthy donors. Germline CDR1 and CDR2: MNHEY and SVGAGI. CDR3 length: 14 amino acids. With 6 bases clipped from V and 1 base from J, the junction kept 5 bases outside the gene matches. Primers: 60 Vbeta forward and 13 Jbeta reverse. Assay: immunoSEQ multiplex PCR; the TCRdb copy retains only in-frame clones and omits some. The table lists 180,000 or so clones, 77% of them singletons. The genes are TRBV6-5 and TRBJ1-1, with 7 nucleotides matching TRBD1. This TCR came from a man between 18 and 35 years old in good health and CMV-seronegative. Sequencing was done on a sample of PBMCs. CDR3: CASRTRGRNTEAFF. DNA of the CDR3: TGTGCCAGCAGGACGAGGGGGCGGAACACTGAAGCTTTCTTT.